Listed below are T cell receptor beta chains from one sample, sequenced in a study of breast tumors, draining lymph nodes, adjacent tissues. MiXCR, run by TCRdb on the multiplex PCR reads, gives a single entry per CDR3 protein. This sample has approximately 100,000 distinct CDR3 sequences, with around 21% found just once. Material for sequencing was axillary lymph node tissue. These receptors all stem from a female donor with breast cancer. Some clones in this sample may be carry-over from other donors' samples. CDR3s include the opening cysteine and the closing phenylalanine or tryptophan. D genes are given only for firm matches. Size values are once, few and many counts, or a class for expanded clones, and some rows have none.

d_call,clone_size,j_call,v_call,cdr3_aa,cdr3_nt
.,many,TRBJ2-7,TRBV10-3,CAIGQPYEQYF,TGTGCCATCGGACAGCCCTACGAGCAGTACTTC
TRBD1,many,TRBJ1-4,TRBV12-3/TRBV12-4,CASSFDRGGEKLFF,TGTGCCAGCAGTTTCGACAGGGGGGGAGAAAAACTGTTTTTT
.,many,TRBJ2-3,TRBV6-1,CASSANSLEADTQYF,TGTGCCAGCAGTGCTAACTCTCTAGAAGCAGATACGCAGTATTTT
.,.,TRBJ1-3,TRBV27,CASRPSGALNAIYF,TGTGCCAGCAGACCCTCAGGGGCTTTGAACGCCATATATTTT
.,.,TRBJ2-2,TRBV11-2,CASSFSQHTGEPFF,TGTGCCAGCAGCTTCTCACAGCACACCGGGGAGCCGTTTTTT
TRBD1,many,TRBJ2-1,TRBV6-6,CASSYEDRFNEQFF,TGTGCCAGCAGTTACGAGGACAGGTTCAATGAGCAGTTCTTC
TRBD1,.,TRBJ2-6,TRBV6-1,CASQTGAGANVLTF,TGTGCCTCCCAGACAGGGGCTGGGGCCAACGTCCTGACTTTC
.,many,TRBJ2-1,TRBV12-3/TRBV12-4,CASSFRVSSYNEQFF,TGTGCCAGCAGTTTTCGGGTCTCCTCCTACAATGAGCAGTTCTTC
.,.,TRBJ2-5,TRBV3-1,CASSERQETQYF,TGTGCCAGCAGCGAACGCCAAGAGACCCAGTACTTC
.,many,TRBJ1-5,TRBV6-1,CASRKGFSNQPQHF,TGTGCCAGCAGAAAGGGGTTTAGCAATCAGCCCCAGCATTTT
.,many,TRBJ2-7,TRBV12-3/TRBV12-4,CATTKRGATPSIREQYF,TGTGCCACCACAAAACGGGGGGCCACCCCCAGCATCCGGGAGCAGTACTTC
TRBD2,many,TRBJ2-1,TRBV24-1,CATRTSGGGNEQFF,TGTGCCACCAGAACTAGCGGGGGGGGTAATGAGCAGTTCTTC
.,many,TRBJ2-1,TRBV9,CASSVGSGHNEQFF,TGTGCCAGCAGCGTAGGAAGCGGGCACAATGAGCAGTTCTTC
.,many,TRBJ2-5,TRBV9,CASSARDTKPRETQYF,TGTGCCAGCAGCGCGCGGGACACCAAACCACGGGAGACCCAGTACTTC
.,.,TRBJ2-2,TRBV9,CASSVGLLNTGELFF,TGTGCCAGCAGCGTCGGACTATTGAACACCGGGGAGCTGTTTTTT
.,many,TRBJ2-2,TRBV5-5,CASSRDVANTGELFF,TGTGCCAGCAGCCGGGACGTTGCGAACACCGGGGAGCTGTTTTTT
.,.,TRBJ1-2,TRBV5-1,CASSSLGYGYTF,TGCGCCAGCAGCTCGCTAGGTTATGGCTACACCTTC
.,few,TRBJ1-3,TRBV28,CASKAWRSSGNTIYF,TGTGCCAGCAAGGCGTGGCGGAGCTCTGGAAACACCATATATTTT
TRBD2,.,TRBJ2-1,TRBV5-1,CASSFGAGGYYNEQFF,TGCGCCAGCAGCTTTGGGGCGGGAGGCTATTACAATGAGCAGTTCTTC
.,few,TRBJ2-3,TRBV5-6,CASSLMGTDTQYF,TGTGCCAGCAGCTTAATGGGCACAGATACGCAGTATTTT
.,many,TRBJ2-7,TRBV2,CASSAETEDIHF,TGTGCCAGCAGCGCTGAGACAGAGGATATCCACTTC
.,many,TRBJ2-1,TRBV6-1,CASSGEMRTPKVNNEQFF,TGTGCCAGCAGTGGGGAAATGAGGACCCCGAAGGTGAACAATGAGCAGTTCTTC
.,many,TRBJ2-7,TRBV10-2,CASSETYSEQYF,TGCGCCAGCAGTGAGACATATAGCGAGCAGTACTTC
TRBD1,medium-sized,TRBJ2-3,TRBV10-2,CASRLPVPGQGSYTDTQYF,TGCGCCAGCAGACTCCCCGTCCCGGGACAGGGGTCATACACAGATACGCAGTATTTT
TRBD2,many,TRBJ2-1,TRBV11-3,CASSPGGGYNEQFF,TGTGCCAGCAGCCCCGGGGGGGGCTACAATGAGCAGTTCTTC
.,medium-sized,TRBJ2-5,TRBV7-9,CASSLSETQYF,TGTGCCAGCAGCTTATCCGAGACCCAGTACTTC
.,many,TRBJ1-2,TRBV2,CASRQDYGYTF,TGTGCCAGCAGGCAGGACTATGGCTACACCTTC
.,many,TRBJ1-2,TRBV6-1,CASSEGGVLYGYTF,TGTGCCAGCAGTGAGGGCGGAGTGCTCTATGGCTACACCTTC
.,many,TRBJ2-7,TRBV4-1,CASSQDTASYEQYF,TGCGCCAGCAGCCAAGATACCGCCAGCTACGAGCAGTACTTC
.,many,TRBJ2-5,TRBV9,CASSVDSGRGETQYF,TGTGCCAGCAGCGTAGACTCCGGGAGAGGGGAGACCCAGTACTTC
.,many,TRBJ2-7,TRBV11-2,CASTTDHTSYEQYF,TGTGCCAGCACCACCGATCATACATCCTACGAGCAGTACTTC
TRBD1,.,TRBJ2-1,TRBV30,CAWSVVGGRNEQFF,TGTGCCTGGAGTGTAGTAGGGGGCAGGAATGAGCAGTTCTTC
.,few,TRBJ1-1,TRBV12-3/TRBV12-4,CASSLNQNTEAFF,TGTGCCAGCAGTTTAAACCAGAACACTGAAGCTTTCTTT
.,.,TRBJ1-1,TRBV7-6,CASSLGKYTEAFF,TGTGCCAGCAGCTTGGGGAAGTACACTGAAGCTTTCTTT
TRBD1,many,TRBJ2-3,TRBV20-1,CSARDRGLDTQYF,TGCAGTGCTAGGGACAGGGGTCTAGATACGCAGTATTTT
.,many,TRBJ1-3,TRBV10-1,CASTIPSQVSSGNTIYF,TGCGCCAGCACAATCCCTTCTCAGGTTTCCTCTGGAAACACCATATATTTT
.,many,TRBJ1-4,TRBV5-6,CASSLNTGRGTTNEKLFF,TGTGCCAGCAGCTTGAACACTGGACGCGGAACAACTAATGAAAAACTGTTTTTT
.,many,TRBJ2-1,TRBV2,CAGTNEQFF,TGTGCCGGGACAAATGAGCAGTTCTTC
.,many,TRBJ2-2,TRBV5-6,CASSLDEGGTELFF,TGTGCCAGCAGCTTGGATGAGGGGGGTACGGAGCTGTTTTTT
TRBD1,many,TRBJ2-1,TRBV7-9,CASSSDRVREQFF,TGTGCCAGCAGCTCGGACAGGGTGAGGGAGCAGTTCTTC
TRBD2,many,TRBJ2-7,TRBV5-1,CASSPRGLADYEQYF,TGCGCCAGCAGCCCCCGGGGACTAGCGGATTACGAGCAGTACTTC
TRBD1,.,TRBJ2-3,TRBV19,CATSQPGQGSKTQYF,TGTGCCACCTCACAACCGGGACAGGGTTCAAAGACGCAGTATTTT